The 25 T cell receptor beta chains below all came from one sample that was sequenced in a study of early T cells in non-severe SARS-CoV-2 infection. TCRdb reanalysed the 5' RACE reads using MiXCR and keeps one entry per CDR3 protein. The table records 30,000 or so distinct CDR3 sequences, roughly 7.2% of them present only once. The source material was whole blood. The receptors come from an adult who was a healthcare worker with PCR-confirmed SARS-CoV-2 infection or an uninfected control (not recorded which).

This clonotype was observed many times. This chain's CDR3 is CASSLGGGSDTQYF. The DNA of the CDR3 is TGTGCCAGCAGCTTAGGAGGGGGTTCAGATACGCAGTATTTT. This chain uses TRBV7-6 with TRBJ2-3; D possibly corresponds to TRBD1 (6 bases). The V end was cut by 1 base, the J end by 4 bases, with 9 bases between. This CDR3 comprises 14 residues. Germline V gives CDR1 SGHVS, CDR2 FNYEAQ. The full variable domain, rest sourced from reference TRBV7-6 and TRBJ2-3, is GAGVSQSPRYKVTKRGQDVALRCDPISGHVSLYWYRQALGQGPEFLTYFNYEAQQDKSGLPNDRFSAERPEGSISTLTIQRTEQRDSAMYRCASSLGGGSDTQYFGPGTRLTVL.

In this sample, this clonotype turned up many times. V is TRBV29-1 and J is TRBJ2-3; 10 bases map to TRBD1. Germline V CDR1 and CDR2: SQVTM, ANQGSEA. The CDR3 sequence is 15 residues long. J was trimmed by 1 base and V by 7 bases; bases with no gene match: 8. The CDR3 reads CSGGGGTGGTDTQYF. The CDR3 nucleotides read TGCAGCGGAGGAGGCGGGACAGGGGGCACAGATACGCAGTATTTT.

The sample holds many counts of this clonotype. The J gene is TRBJ1-4, the V gene TRBV30, with D possibly matching TRBD1 (5 bases). This CDR3 region has 14 residues. V was shortened by 2 bases and J by 4 bases, with 11 bases between the two germline ends. Germline V CDR1 and CDR2: GTSNPN, SVGIG (reference sequence). The CDR3 here is CAWSLGGGNEKLFF. Here the CDR3 DNA reads TGTGCCTGGAGTCTCGGGGGAGGTAATGAAAAACTGTTTTTT.

This clonotype has more than one count but fewer than ten. The chain couples TRBV19 to TRBJ2-3, with 8 bases identical to TRBD2. The CDR3 is made up of 15 amino acids. After removal of 5 bases from V and 1 base from J, the junction contained 5 bases not matched to a gene. Germline CDR1 is LNHDA and CDR2 is SQIVND (reference sequence). The DNA for the CDR3 is TGTGCCAGTAGTTTCGGGGGGGGGCGCACAGATACGCAGTATTTT. Translating gives CASSFGGGRTDTQYF.

This clonotype showed up many times. This chain uses TRBV28 with TRBJ2-7; tentative D call: TRBD2 (6 bases). The V and J ends lost 3 bases and 4 bases respectively, with 16 bases between them. Germline CDR1 reads MDHEN; CDR2 reads SYDVKM. The CDR3 has 15 amino acids. The CDR3 is CASSFRGLRSYEQYF. The CDR3 DNA reads as TGTGCCAGCAGTTTTCGGGGGTTAAGATCATACGAGCAGTACTTC.

This clonotype was observed a few times. V gene TRBV6-2 or TRBV6-3 combines with J gene TRBJ2-5; no clear D. Germline-derived CDR1 and CDR2 are MNHEY and SVGEGT. Trimming left V 1 base short and J 0 bases short, with 3 bases between. This CDR3 has 13 residues. In nucleotides, the CDR3 is TGTGCCAGCAGTTACTGGGACCAAGAGACCCAGTACTTC. It specifies CASSYWDQETQYF.

The V and J genes are TRBV20-1 and TRBJ2-7, with 7 bases lining up with TRBD1. After removal of 7 bases from V and 0 bases from J, the junction contained 9 bases not matched to a gene. Germline CDR1 and CDR2: DFQATT and SNEGSKA (reference sequence). The CDR3 has 14 residues. CDR3 protein: CSGKARDSSYEQYF. The CDR3 region has the DNA TGCAGTGGGAAGGCCCGGGACAGCTCCTACGAGCAGTACTTC.

Many counts were recorded for this clonotype. The chain carries TRBV7-2 and TRBJ2-2; D is ambiguous. Trimming removed 3 bases from V and 1 base from J, with 3 bases in between. Germline-derived CDR1 and CDR2 are SGHTA and FQGNSA. There are 13 residues in the CDR3. Here the CDR3 DNA reads TGTGCCAGCAGCTTCCTGAACACCGGGGAGCTGTTTTTT. Translated: CASSFLNTGELFF.

This clonotype has a count of ten or more. V is TRBV19 and J is TRBJ2-1; D is uncertain. Germline V gene data show CDR1 as LNHDA and CDR2 as SQIVND (reference sequence). CDR3 length equals 11 residues. Trimming took 10 bases from V and 4 from J, leaving 8 bases between them. CDR3 protein: CAKSGYNEQFF. The CDR3 DNA sequence: TGTGCCAAGTCGGGTTACAATGAGCAGTTCTTC.

This chain uses TRBV7-9 with TRBJ1-6; TRBD1 is a possible D gene (5 bases). The germline CDR1 and CDR2 sequences are SEHNR and FQNEAQ (reference sequence). Trimming left V 4 bases short and J 7 bases short, with 17 bases between. The CDR3 is made up of 16 amino acids. DNA for the CDR3: TGTGCCAGCAGCTGGACTGCCGGGACCGAGAATTCACCCCTCCACTTT. This encodes CASSWTAGTENSPLHF.

This clonotype was seen at least ten times. This chain connects TRBV20-1 to TRBJ1-1; D gene unclear. This CDR3 region has 13 residues. V was pared by 2 bases and J by 0 bases, with 7 bases between. Germline V gene data show CDR1 as DFQATT and CDR2 as SNEGSKA (reference sequence). CDR3 nucleotide sequence: TGCAGTGCTAGAAGAGATATGAACACTGAAGCTTTCTTT. Translated: CSARRDMNTEAFF.

The table lists this clonotype with many counts. The rearrangement links TRBV11-2 to TRBJ2-5; perhaps TRBD2 as D (5 bases). The V gene lost 4 bases and the J gene lost 3 bases, with 12 bases spanning the gap. The CDR3 runs 14 residues. Germline lookup yields CDR1 SGHAT and CDR2 FQNNGV. CDR3 DNA: TGTGCCAGCAGCTACGGACTCACGAAAGAGACCCAGTACTTC. The encoded protein is CASSYGLTKETQYF.

This clonotype was recorded a few times. J is TRBJ1-6 and V is TRBV4-3; 9 nucleotides align to TRBD1. Germline V gives CDR1 LGHNA, CDR2 YSLEER. The CDR3 totals 13 residues. V shed 10 bases, J shed 7 bases, and the junction held 5 bases outside the gene matches. The CDR3, as DNA: TGCGCCATAAGACAGGGGGGGAATTCACCCCTCCACTTT. Encoded protein: CAIRQGGNSPLHF.

This clonotype was observed a handful of times. V gene TRBV9 combines with J gene TRBJ2-3; TRBD2 might be the D (5 bases). The CDR3 length is 14 residues. Trimming took off 4 bases at V and 1 base at J, with 10 bases between the two ends. Germline lookup yields CDR1 SGDLS and CDR2 YYNGEE. DNA for the CDR3: TGTGCCAGCAGCCCCGGGCGGGGCACAGATACGCAGTATTTT. It encodes CASSPGRGTDTQYF.

The chain has TRBV30 and TRBJ2-6; 9 nucleotides line up with TRBD2. CDR3 length: 17 amino acids. CDR1 and CDR2 from the germline V gene are GTSNPN and SVGIG (reference sequence). The V and J ends lost 2 bases and 0 bases, in that order; junction bases with no gene match: 5. The CDR3 DNA is TGTGCCTGGAGTACAGGACTAGCGATCTCTGGGGCCAACGTCCTGACTTTC. Translating it yields CAWSTGLAISGANVLTF.

This clonotype has at least ten counts. The chain uses TRBV14 and TRBJ2-3, with 9 bases matching TRBD2. Losses at the gene ends were 4 bases for V and 2 bases for J; bases not matched to a gene: 7. Germline lookup yields CDR1 SGHDN and CDR2 FVKESK. The CDR3 spans 16 residues. The CDR3 DNA is TGTGCCAGCAGCCCCGGGGCTAGCGGGACCACAGATACGCAGTATTTT. As protein: CASSPGASGTTDTQYF.

The chain employs TRBV4-2 and TRBJ2-7; TRBD1 matches at 8 bases. The CDR3 is made up of 14 amino acids. The V gene end was trimmed by 6 bases and the J gene end by 0 bases; junction bases not matched to a gene: 4. CDR1 and CDR2 (germline): LGHNA, YNFKEQ. The CDR3 protein is CASRVDRASYEQYF. The CDR3 region has the DNA TGTGCCAGCAGGGTGGACAGGGCCTCCTACGAGCAGTACTTC.

This clonotype occurred many times. The chain couples TRBV12-3 or TRBV12-4 to TRBJ1-6; possibly TRBD1 for D (5 bases). The germline V and J ends were trimmed by 6 bases and 7 bases, with 13 bases remaining between them. This CDR3 is 14 amino acids long. This CDR3 is CASRTGTGNSPLHF. CDR3 sequence (DNA): TGTGCCAGCAGAACCGGGACGGGAAATTCACCCCTCCACTTT.

This chain links TRBV6-5 with TRBJ2-7; TRBD2 matches 12 bases. CDR1 is MNHEY, CDR2 SVGAGI, per germline. CDR3 length: 15 residues. V gave up 2 bases and J gave up 6 bases; unmatched junction bases: 5. The CDR3 protein is CASSYATSGSFEQYF. CDR3 bases: TGTGCCAGCAGTTACGCGACTAGCGGGAGCTTCGAGCAGTACTTC.

There are many counts of this clonotype. V and J are TRBV11-2 and TRBJ2-7; 10 bases are shared with TRBD1. The CDR3 has 15 residues. CDR1 is SGHAT and CDR2 is FQNNGV in the germline V gene. Trimming removed 4 bases from V and 7 bases from J; junction bases left unmatched: 10. The CDR3: CASSSAGTGVWEQYF. In DNA, the CDR3 is TGTGCCAGCAGCTCGGCCGGGACAGGGGTTTGGGAGCAGTACTTC.

This clonotype was counted between two and nine times. The rearrangement links TRBV18 to TRBJ2-1; D perhaps matches TRBD1 (6 bases). The V gene lost 3 bases and the J gene lost 15 bases, with 15 bases spanning the gap. From germline, CDR1 is KGHSH and CDR2 LQKENI. The CDR3 contains 12 residues. For the CDR3, the DNA is TGTGCCAGCTCACCCCCGGGACAACGGCTGTTCTTC. It specifies CASSPPGQRLFF.

This clonotype came up many times. This chain joins TRBV5-1 and TRBJ1-6; perhaps TRBD1 as D (5 bases). The CDR3 sequence is 15 residues long. Germline CDR1 is SGHRS and CDR2 is YFSETQ. V was cut by 2 bases and J by 10 bases, with 16 bases left in between. CDR3 in DNA: TGCGCCAGCAGCTTCCTTGATGGGGCACAATCACCCCTCCACTTT. Protein sequence: CASSFLDGAQSPLHF.

The gene calls are TRBV2 and TRBJ1-1; D is uncertain. V was shortened by 7 bases and J by 4 bases, with 16 bases between the two germline ends. CDR3 length: 14 residues. The germline CDR1 and CDR2 sequences are SNHLY and FYNNEI. CDR3 protein: CASTLNRDATEAFF. Written as DNA, the CDR3 is TGTGCCAGCACCTTAAACCGGGATGCCACTGAAGCTTTCTTT.

This chain connects TRBV7-2 to TRBJ2-5, with a possible D match to TRBD1 (5 bases). CDR1 SGHTA and CDR2 FQGNSA come from the germline V gene. Trimming removed 4 bases at V and 6 bases at J, with 18 bases between. The CDR3 covers 15 residues. The CDR3: CASSSSQWGGKTQYF. The CDR3 bases are TGTGCCAGCAGCTCCAGCCAGTGGGGCGGAAAGACCCAGTACTTC.

This clonotype was found a few times. V and J are TRBV10-3 and TRBJ2-5; 8 nucleotides line up with TRBD1. Germline V gene data show CDR1 as ENHRY and CDR2 as SYGVKD. The V gene end was trimmed by 6 bases and the J gene end by 3 bases; junction bases not matched to a gene: 6. CDR3 size: 14 residues. The CDR3 DNA reads as TGTGCCATCAGCCCTACGACAGGGGAAGAGACCCAGTACTTC. Protein product: CAISPTTGEETQYF.